The 25 T cell receptor beta chains below come from one sample, sequenced in a study of blood T cell repertoires in COVID-19. Assay used: immunoSEQ multiplex PCR; TCRdb lists only in-frame clones, some missing. The table lists some 30,000 clones, about 90% of them singletons. Material for sequencing was peripheral blood. The receptors originated from a human donor in a cohort sampled during active COVID-19.

V and J are TRBV7-9 and TRBJ2-3; 11 bases are shared with TRBD2. The CDR3 extends over 17 amino acids. The V segment lost 2 bases and the J segment 0 bases; nucleotides outside the gene matches: 4. CDR1 and CDR2 from the germline V gene are SEHNR and FQNEAQ (reference sequence). The CDR3 bases are TGTGCCAGCAGCTTACTAGCGGGGGGTTCCAGCACAGATACGCAGTATTTT. This sequence encodes CASSLLAGGSSTDTQYF.

The rearrangement uses TRBV25-1 and TRBJ1-1; possible D gene TRBD1, 6 bases. This CDR3 is 14 amino acids long. Trimming cost V 0 bases and J 4 bases, with 9 bases left between them. Looked up from germline, CDR1 is MGHDK and CDR2 is SYGVNS. The CDR3 loop is CASSEYGQSTEAFF. The CDR3 coding sequence is TGTGCCAGCAGTGAATATGGACAGAGCACTGAAGCTTTCTTT.

The chain combines TRBV6-2 or TRBV6-3 with TRBJ2-3, with 14 positions matching TRBD2. J lost 0 bases, V lost 6 bases, and 14 bases had no gene match. The germline gives CDR1 MNHEY, CDR2 SVGEGT. CDR3 length equals 20 residues. CDR3 residues: CASSPPGLAGGLKSTDTQYF. The CDR3 DNA is TGTGCCAGCAGCCCCCCTGGACTAGCGGGGGGCCTAAAAAGCACAGATACGCAGTATTTT.

V is TRBV3-1 (or the pseudogene TRBV3-2) and J is TRBJ1-4; D gene unclear. The CDR3 has 16 residues. Germline CDR1 and CDR2: LGHDT and YNNKEL (reference sequence). Trimming took 0 bases from V and 6 from J, leaving 14 bases between them. CDR3 DNA sequence: TGTGCCAGCAGCCAAGATTCATTCACAGTTTATGAAAAACTGTTTTTT. The encoded protein is CASSQDSFTVYEKLFF.

The rearrangement uses TRBV11-2 and TRBJ2-5; tentative D call: TRBD1 (6 bases). The germline V gene encodes CDR1 SGHAT and CDR2 FQNNGV. The length of the CDR3 is 14 residues. Trimming removed 1 base at V and 4 bases at J, with 10 bases between. The CDR3 bases are TGTGCCAGCAGCTTAGTGGGACAACGAGAGACCCAGTACTTC. As protein: CASSLVGQRETQYF.

The chain recombines TRBV9 with TRBJ2-7; no definite D call. This CDR3 has 12 residues. The germline gives CDR1 SGDLS, CDR2 YYNGEE. The V and J ends lost 3 bases and 6 bases respectively, with 10 bases between them. As DNA, the CDR3 is TGTGCCAGCAGCGCCTTCTCGGGCGAGCAGTACTTC. This encodes CASSAFSGEQYF.

V is TRBV29-1 and J is TRBJ1-1; unclear D gene. The V gene lost 7 bases and the J gene lost 0 bases, with 9 bases spanning the gap. This CDR3 has 12 residues. Germline CDR1 SQVTM, CDR2 ANQGSEA. CDR3 loop: CSGAVVNTEAFF. CDR3 sequence (DNA): TGCAGCGGGGCTGTGGTGAACACTGAAGCTTTCTTT.

The J gene is TRBJ1-4, the V gene TRBV6-5; D call uncertain. V was pared by 8 bases and J by 10 bases, with 20 bases between. Germline CDR1 and CDR2: MNHEY and SVGAGI. The CDR3 is 14 residues long. The CDR3 nucleotides are TGTGCCAGCGGAGAGGCTTCGGATCCGGGAAAACTGTTTTTT. It specifies CASGEASDPGKLFF.

Judged by abundance, this clone is medium-sized (0.01 to 0.1%). The rearrangement links TRBV3-1 (or the pseudogene TRBV3-2) to TRBJ1-5; D not certain. V lost 0 bases to trimming and J lost 2 bases, with 11 bases between them. Germline V gene sequence: CDR1 LGHDT, CDR2 YNNKEL (reference sequence). This CDR3 contains 16 residues. In nucleotides, the CDR3 is TGTGCCAGCAGCCAAGATTCGGGGTCCCGCAATCAGCCCCAGCATTTT. It encodes CASSQDSGSRNQPQHF.

This chain links TRBV4-1 with TRBJ2-7; 8 positions agree with TRBD1. J lost 1 base, V lost 4 bases, and 3 bases had no gene match. From germline, CDR1 is MGHRA and CDR2 YSYEKL. This CDR3 is built from 14 residues. The CDR3 sequence is CASSLDRGSYEQYF. CDR3 DNA sequence: TGCGCCAGCAGCCTCGACAGGGGTTCCTACGAGCAGTACTTC.

The rearrangement uses TRBV6-5 and TRBJ1-1; no firm D call. This CDR3 comprises 12 residues. CDR1 and CDR2 from the germline V gene are MNHEY and SVGAGI. V lost 6 bases, J lost 5 bases, and 10 bases lay in between. The CDR3 sequence is CASRAPRTEAFF. The CDR3 DNA reads as TGTGCCAGCAGGGCACCCAGGACTGAAGCTTTCTTT.

V and J are TRBV14 and TRBJ2-1; the match to TRBD1 covers 7 bases. V dropped 8 bases and J dropped 7; count of bases not matched to a gene: 14. The CDR3 contains 15 residues. CDR1 SGHDN and CDR2 FVKESK come from the germline V gene. The CDR3 spells CASADPRDRRNEQFF. DNA of the CDR3: TGTGCCAGCGCCGATCCACGGGACAGAAGAAATGAGCAGTTCTTC. The whole variable domain, remainder taken from reference TRBV14 and TRBJ2-1, is EAGVTQFPSHSVIEKGQTVTLRCDPISGHDNLYWYRRVMGKEIKFLLHFVKESKQDESGMPNNRFLAERTGGTYSTLKVQPAELEDSGVYFCASADPRDRRNEQFFGPGTRLTVL.

The rearrangement links TRBV9 to TRBJ1-6; 7 bases match TRBD1. With 0 bases clipped from V and 0 bases from J, the junction kept 3 bases outside the gene matches. The germline V gene has CDR1 SGDLS and CDR2 YYNGEE. The length of the CDR3 is 17 residues. CDR3 in amino acids: CASSVGGQSSYNSPLHF. Here the CDR3 DNA reads TGTGCCAGCAGCGTAGGGGGACAGAGCTCCTATAATTCACCCCTCCACTTT.

The CDR3: CASSKQGNYGYTF. CDR3 bases: TGTGCCAGCAGTAAACAGGGGAACTATGGCTACACCTTC. V gene TRBV28 combines with J gene TRBJ1-2, with 7 bases that match TRBD1. Trimming at V came to 5 bases and at J to 2 bases, leaving 2 bases not matched to a gene. This CDR3 is 13 amino acids long. In germline, CDR1 is MDHEN, CDR2 SYDVKM.

This chain uses TRBV6-6 with TRBJ1-2, with TRBD1 matching over 7 bases. The V gene's germline CDR1 is MNHNY and CDR2 SVGAGI (reference sequence). The J segment lost 7 bases and the V segment lost 7 bases, leaving 6 bases of the junction unmatched. The CDR3 sequence is 12 residues long. CDR3 sequence (DNA): TGTGCCAGCAACCCGGACAGGTCTGGCTACACCTTC. It specifies CASNPDRSGYTF.

This clone was detected a few times. V gene TRBV15 combines with J gene TRBJ2-2, with a possible D match to TRBD2 (6 bases). This CDR3 spans 15 amino acids. Per germline, CDR1 LNHNV and CDR2 YYDKDF (reference sequence). The V and J ends lost 2 bases and 6 bases respectively, with 13 bases between them. The CDR3 protein is CATSRLGPGAGELFF. The CDR3, as DNA: TGTGCCACCAGCAGACTGGGGCCGGGGGCCGGGGAGCTGTTTTTT.

This chain joins TRBV3-1 (or the pseudogene TRBV3-2) and TRBJ1-5; 7 positions agree with TRBD1. With 1 base clipped from V and 4 bases from J, the junction kept 10 bases outside the gene matches. This CDR3 has 17 amino acids. The germline V gene has CDR1 LGHDT and CDR2 YNNKEL (reference sequence). The CDR3, as DNA: TGTGCCAGCAGCCAAGGAACAGGGGTAAGGGGAAATCAGCCCCAGCATTTT. Its translation is CASSQGTGVRGNQPQHF.

The chain employs TRBV6-5 and TRBJ1-1; 10 bases are a match to TRBD1. CDR3 length: 15 residues. Germline lookup yields CDR1 MNHEY and CDR2 SVGAGI. With V trimmed by 5 bases and J by 1 base, 4 bases remained unmatched. The CDR3 reads CASSPRDRGNTEAFF. In DNA form, the CDR3 reads TGTGCCAGCAGTCCCAGGGACAGGGGGAACACTGAAGCTTTCTTT.

This sequence joins TRBV5-1 and TRBJ1-6; D is possibly TRBD1 (6 bases). CDR1 and CDR2 from the germline V gene are SGHRS and YFSETQ. CDR3 length equals 13 residues. V dropped 4 bases and J dropped 10 bases, with 12 bases sitting between them. CDR3 DNA sequence: TGCGCCAGCAGCCCCACAAGGGGGTCACCCCTCCACTTT. It codes for CASSPTRGSPLHF.

The chain couples TRBV2 to TRBJ1-2, with D possibly matching TRBD1 (6 bases). CDR1 SNHLY and CDR2 FYNNEI come from the germline V gene. The CDR3 is 13 amino acids. The V end was cut by 10 bases, the J end by 5 bases, with 17 bases between. The CDR3 protein is CATKADSVYGYTF. CDR3 DNA sequence: TGTGCCACCAAGGCGGACAGCGTGTATGGCTACACCTTC. The complete variable domain, with remaining parts taken from reference TRBV2 and TRBJ1-2, reads EPEVTQTPSHQVTQMGQEVILRCVPISNHLYFYWYRQILGQKVEFLVSFYNNEISEKSEIFDDQFSVERPDGSNFTLKIRSTKLEDSAMYFCATKADSVYGYTFGSGTRLTVV.

The DNA for the CDR3 is TGTGCCAGCAGTGAGTCGGGTATTGTGAGCAATCAGCCCCAGCATTTT. It codes for CASSESGIVSNQPQHF. V and J are TRBV25-1 and TRBJ1-5; D is unclear. Germline V gives CDR1 MGHDK, CDR2 SYGVNS. The CDR3 totals 16 residues. The ends were cut back, 3 bases at V and 1 base at J, with 13 bases in the middle.

This clone was detected once. The J gene is TRBJ1-5, the V gene TRBV6-5, with TRBD1 matching 7 bases. This CDR3 is 13 amino acids long. The ends lost 8 bases at V and 3 bases at J; junction bases unmatched: 4. CDR1 is MNHEY and CDR2 is SVGAGI in the germline V gene. In nucleotides, the CDR3 is TGTGCCAGCCGGGGACAGACCAATCAGCCCCAGCATTTT. It specifies CASRGQTNQPQHF.

The rearrangement links TRBV19 to TRBJ1-5, with TRBD1 identical over 8 bases. The V gene's germline CDR1 is LNHDA and CDR2 SQIVND (reference sequence). Unmatched junction bases numbered 9, after V lost 5 bases and J lost 6 bases. The CDR3 contains 15 residues. CDR3 region: CASSPTGGSSQPQHF. CDR3 in DNA: TGTGCCAGTAGTCCAACAGGGGGATCTTCTCAGCCCCAGCATTTT.

The rearrangement uses TRBV7-9 and TRBJ1-1; 7 bases are a match to TRBD1. The CDR3 is 14 residues long. V lost 6 bases to trimming and J lost 0 bases; unmatched junction nucleotides: 4. CDR1 and CDR2 from the germline V gene are SEHNR and FQNEAQ (reference sequence). CDR3 in amino acids: CASRPGQVNTEAFF. CDR3 in DNA: TGTGCCAGCAGACCCGGACAGGTGAACACTGAAGCTTTCTTT.

The chain joins TRBV27 to TRBJ1-6; TRBD1 agrees at 11 bases. Germline CDR1 is MNHEY and CDR2 is SMNVEV (reference sequence). The CDR3 runs to 17 residues. The ends lost 6 bases at V and 8 bases at J; junction bases unmatched: 12. CDR3 sequence reads: CASSPKGTGGPDSPLHF. CDR3 coding DNA: TGTGCCAGCAGCCCCAAGGGGACAGGGGGGCCCGATTCACCCCTCCACTTT.